The 11 T cell receptor beta chains below were found in one sample sequenced in a study of CD8+CD57+ T cells in acquired aplastic anemia. Profiling that covered TCR beta VDJ and CDR3 relied on genomic DNA as its template. TCRdb reanalysed the reads using MiXCR and keeps one entry per CDR3 protein. The top ten hold roughly 44% of the sample, which has around 180,000 distinct CDR3 sequences, 63% seen once. The sequencing input was sorted CD4+, CD8+, or CD8+CD57+ T cells (not recorded which) from PBMCs. The receptors derive from a human donor in good health.

This clonotype appeared once. The CDR3: CASSGSTSSYNSPLHF. DNA of the CDR3: TGTGCCAGCAGCGGATCTACTAGCTCCTATAATTCACCCCTCCACTTT. The chain recombines TRBV9 with TRBJ1-6; D gene uncertain. The CDR3 has 16 amino acids. Germline CDR1 and CDR2: SGDLS and YYNGEE. V was clipped by 3 bases and J by 0 bases, with 10 bases between them.

The DNA of the CDR3 is TGCAGCGTTAAGGGACAGACTCGGACTGAAGCTTTCTTT. Amino acids: CSVKGQTRTEAFF. The chain recombines TRBV29-1 with TRBJ1-1; 7 bases agree with TRBD1. Germline V CDR1 and CDR2: SQVTM, ANQGSEA. Trimming cost V 5 bases and J 5 bases; bases outside gene matches: 8. This CDR3 comprises 13 residues.

The chain employs TRBV9 and TRBJ1-6, with 10 nucleotides matching TRBD1. The CDR3 runs to 17 residues. V was pared by 2 bases and J by 2 bases, with 4 bases of the junction left unmatched. From germline, CDR1 is SGDLS and CDR2 YYNGEE. The CDR3 sequence: CASSVGQGIAYNSPLHF. The CDR3 DNA reads TGTGCCAGCAGCGTGGGACAGGGGATCGCCTATAATTCACCCCTCCACTTT.

The rearrangement uses TRBV25-1 and TRBJ1-2; the match to TRBD1 covers 11 bases. Germline CDR1 and CDR2: MGHDK and SYGVNS. Trimming at V came to 4 bases and at J to 7 bases, leaving 8 bases not matched to a gene. CDR3 length: 15 residues. The CDR3, as DNA: TGTGCCAGCAGTGCATCCAGGACAGGGGGCGCTGGCTACACCTTC. This codes for CASSASRTGGAGYTF.

This sequence joins TRBV25-1 and TRBJ1-4; D is ambiguous. V was cut by 4 bases and J by 7 bases, with 10 bases left in between. The CDR3 is 13 amino acids. Germline-derived CDR1 and CDR2 are MGHDK and SYGVNS. Here the CDR3 reads CASSGLGPEKLFF. CDR3 DNA sequence: TGTGCCAGCAGTGGGCTAGGGCCTGAAAAACTGTTTTTT.

This clonotype showed up many times. The V call is TRBV7-9, the J call TRBJ2-1; 7 bases map to TRBD2. Germline V lookup: CDR1 SEHNR, CDR2 FQNEAQ (reference sequence). This CDR3 is 15 amino acids long. V was clipped by 2 bases and J by 5 bases; unmatched bases: 6. This CDR3 is CASSLSAGVHNEQFF. DNA for the CDR3: TGTGCCAGCAGCTTATCGGCGGGAGTCCACAATGAGCAGTTCTTC.

The chain joins TRBV25-1 to TRBJ1-5; 9 bases match TRBD1. From germline, CDR1 is MGHDK and CDR2 SYGVNS. The J segment lost 0 bases and the V segment lost 5 bases, leaving 5 bases of the junction unmatched. The CDR3 runs 16 residues. The chain's CDR3 is CASSSGQGPSNQPQHF. The CDR3 coding sequence is TGTGCCAGCAGTTCGGGACAGGGCCCTAGCAATCAGCCCCAGCATTTT.

The sample holds many counts of this clonotype. The rearrangement joins TRBV10-2 to TRBJ2-1, with 9 nucleotides matching TRBD1. CDR1 and CDR2 (germline): WSHSY, SAAADI. The CDR3 has 16 residues. V trimming: 4 bases; J trimming: 0 bases; junction bases outside the gene matches: 4. The CDR3 protein is CASSGPTGGSYNEQFF. CDR3 nucleotides: TGCGCCAGCAGTGGACCGACAGGGGGCTCCTACAATGAGCAGTTCTTC.

This chain uses TRBV20-1 with TRBJ2-7; no clear D. There are 13 residues in the CDR3. Germline loops: CDR1 DFQATT, CDR2 SNEGSKA (reference sequence). The V and J ends lost 3 bases and 2 bases respectively, with 11 bases between them. DNA of the CDR3: TGCAGTGCTAGCACCATACAGCCCTACGAGCAGTACTTC. Its translation is CSASTIQPYEQYF.

V is TRBV10-1 and J is TRBJ1-5, with D hard to call. Trimming removed 7 bases at V and 4 bases at J, with 11 bases between. The germline gives CDR1 WNHNN, CDR2 SYGVQD (reference sequence). CDR3 length: 13 residues. Here the CDR3 reads CASTAGGNQPQHF. DNA for the CDR3: TGCGCCAGCACCGCTGGCGGAAATCAGCCCCAGCATTTT.

This clonotype has ten or more counts. V is TRBV5-6 and J is TRBJ2-2, with TRBD2 matching 11 bases. Looked up from germline, CDR1 is SGHDT and CDR2 is YYEEEE. The V segment lost 1 base and the J segment 6 bases; nucleotides outside the gene matches: 8. CDR3 length: 17 residues. The CDR3 reads CASSLTFGTSGPGELFF. CDR3 nucleotide sequence: TGTGCCAGCAGCTTGACCTTCGGGACTAGCGGTCCCGGGGAGCTGTTTTTT.